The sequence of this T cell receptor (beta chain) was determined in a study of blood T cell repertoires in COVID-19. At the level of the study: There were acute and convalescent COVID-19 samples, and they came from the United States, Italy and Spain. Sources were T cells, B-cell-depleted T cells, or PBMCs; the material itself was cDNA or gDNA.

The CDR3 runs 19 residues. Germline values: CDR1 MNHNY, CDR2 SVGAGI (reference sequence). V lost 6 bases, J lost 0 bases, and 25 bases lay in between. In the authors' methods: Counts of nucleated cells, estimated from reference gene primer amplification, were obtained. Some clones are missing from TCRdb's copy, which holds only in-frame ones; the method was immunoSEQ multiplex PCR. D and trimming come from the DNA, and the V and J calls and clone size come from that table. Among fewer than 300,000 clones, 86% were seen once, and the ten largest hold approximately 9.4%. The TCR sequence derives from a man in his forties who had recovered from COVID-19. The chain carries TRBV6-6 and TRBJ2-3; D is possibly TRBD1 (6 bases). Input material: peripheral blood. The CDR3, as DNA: TGTGCCAGCAGCCGACGGTCGCCGGGGACACAAACTAGCACAGATACGCAGTATTTT. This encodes CASSRRSPGTQTSTDTQYF.